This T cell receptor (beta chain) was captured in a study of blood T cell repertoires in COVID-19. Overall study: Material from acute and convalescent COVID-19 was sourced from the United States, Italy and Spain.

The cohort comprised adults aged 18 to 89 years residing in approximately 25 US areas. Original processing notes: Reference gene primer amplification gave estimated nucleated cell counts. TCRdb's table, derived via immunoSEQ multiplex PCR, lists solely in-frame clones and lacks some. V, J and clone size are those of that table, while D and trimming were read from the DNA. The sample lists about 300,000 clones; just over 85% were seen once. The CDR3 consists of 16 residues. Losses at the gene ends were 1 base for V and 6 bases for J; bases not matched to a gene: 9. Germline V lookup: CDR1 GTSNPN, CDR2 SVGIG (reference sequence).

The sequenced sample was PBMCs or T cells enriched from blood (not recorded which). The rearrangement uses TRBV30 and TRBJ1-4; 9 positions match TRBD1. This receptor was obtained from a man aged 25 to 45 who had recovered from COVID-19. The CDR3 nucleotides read TGTGCCTGGAGTGGAATACAGGGGGCTAGGGATGAAAAACTGTTTTTT. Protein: CAWSGIQGARDEKLFF.